Listed below are T cell receptor beta chains from one sample, sequenced in a study of tumor-infiltrating lymphocytes in primary liver carcinoma. MiXCR was run by TCRdb on the multiplex PCR reads, yielding one entry per CDR3 protein. The repertoire includes approximately 110,000 distinct CDR3 sequences, around 84% of them detected once, and 15% to 25% sits in the top ten. What was sequenced was liver tumor tissue from sampling region 3. These receptors all stem from a man between 40 and 49 years old with primary liver carcinoma and hepatitis B virus infection. Each CDR3 is given with its conserved first and last residue.

V gene | CDR3 protein
TRBV10-3 | CGISESGERGSGANVLTF
TRBV24-1 | CATSDLYRTNNEQFF
TRBV28 | CASSLKGAYGFTF
TRBV29-1 | CSASVARGWTGELLF
TRBV4-2 | CACRHAGGQGNNEQSF
TRBV11-2 | CASSFSHFYEQYF
TRBV6-1 | CVSSEVQGNNSSLHF
TRBV12-3/TRBV12-4 | CASSLGLAEGPWETQYF
TRBV11-2 | CAGNFSGGQEIQYF
TRBV7-8 | CVSSFTIAYEQYF
TRBV5-5 | CASSSKTSGEMQYF
TRBV11-1 | CASSFPGTGETKNIQCF
TRBV4-3 | CVSSQGYEQYF
TRBV6-1 | CASKSPGKPEVFF
TRBV11-1 | CASSFPGASGTKNIRCF
TRBV10-3 | CAISGFNTVNTEAFF
TRBV6-1 | CASSDIRDREFSTNEKLFF
TRBV5-6 | CASSFDETFYNEQFF
TRBV6-5 | CDSTLACSTGELFF
TRBV6-1 | CASSRDATSSYEQYF